This T cell receptor (beta chain) is drawn from a study of tumour-infiltrating T cells in Burkitt lymphoma. Only in-frame clones appear in the TCRdb table, and some are missing; sequencing was by immunoSEQ multiplex PCR. The sample has some 430 clones, roughly a sixth seen once. The sequence was collected from a human donor with Burkitt lymphoma. Sequencing was performed on tumor tissue.

CDR3 loop: CASSSGLATPGNEQFF. The CDR3 nucleotides read TGTGCCAGCAGCTCGGGACTAGCGACCCCTGGGAATGAGCAGTTCTTC. The rearrangement links TRBV7-6 to TRBJ2-1; TRBD2 matches at 10 bases. V trimming: 4 bases; J trimming: 7 bases; junction bases outside the gene matches: 10. The length of the CDR3 is 16 residues. The germline CDR1 and CDR2 sequences are SGHVS and FNYEAQ.